The 10 T cell receptor beta chains listed next were all sequenced from one sample in a study of shared clonotypes between healthy human individuals. Clones were sequenced by immunoSEQ multiplex PCR, and TCRdb holds only the in-frame ones, with some missing. This sample has under 1,100,000 clones, with around 78% found just once. Sequencing was performed on memory CD4+ T cells from PBMCs. Subset defined: CD45RA-negative fraction. These receptor sequences come from a man aged 18 to 35 in good health. Some clones in this sample may be carry-over from other donors' samples.

The V and J genes are TRBV28 and TRBJ2-2; D is undetermined. The CDR3 covers 15 residues. Germline assignment: CDR1 MDHEN and CDR2 SYDVKM. V lost 6 bases and J lost 1, with 12 bases in between. CDR3 in amino acids: CASSQWARNTGELFF. CDR3 sequence (DNA): TGTGCCAGCAGCCAATGGGCCAGGAACACCGGGGAGCTGTTTTTT.

V and J are TRBV15 and TRBJ2-1; 14 bases fit TRBD2. Germline CDR1 is LNHNV and CDR2 is YYDKDF (reference sequence). CDR3 length: 18 residues. J lost 4 bases, V lost 7 bases, and 12 bases had no gene match. CDR3 loop: CATTPSLGLAGEYNEQFF. DNA for the CDR3: TGTGCCACCACCCCCTCGTTGGGACTAGCGGGAGAGTACAATGAGCAGTTCTTC.

The chain carries TRBV28 and TRBJ1-3; D gene unclear. Trimming left V 10 bases short and J 4 bases short, with 11 bases between. Germline V gene data show CDR1 as MDHEN and CDR2 as SYDVKM. The CDR3 runs 12 residues. The CDR3 protein is CATRRMGNTIYF. CDR3 in DNA: TGTGCCACCCGTCGGATGGGAAACACCATATATTTT.

CDR3 residues: CSGRQGVLTDTQYF. The CDR3 DNA follows: TGCAGCGGAAGACAGGGCGTTCTGACAGATACGCAGTATTTT. V gene TRBV29-1 combines with J gene TRBJ2-3, with TRBD1 matching over 7 bases. Germline-derived CDR1 and CDR2 are SQVTM and ANQGSEA. Germline trimming cut 7 bases from V and 3 bases from J; bases unmatched to any gene: 10. The CDR3 covers 14 residues.

V and J are TRBV25-1 and TRBJ2-7; TRBD2 aligns across 12 bases. Trimming took 3 bases from V and 7 from J; bases not matched to a gene: 7. CDR1 MGHDK and CDR2 SYGVNS come from the germline V gene. This CDR3 spans 15 amino acids. Here the CDR3 reads CASSDPASGRGEQYF. The CDR3, as DNA: TGTGCCAGCAGTGATCCGGCTAGCGGGAGGGGTGAGCAGTACTTC.

V and J are TRBV5-1 and TRBJ2-5; perhaps TRBD2 as D (6 bases). The CDR3 covers 16 residues. The germline gives CDR1 SGHRS, CDR2 YFSETQ. Trimming took 1 base from V and 2 from J, leaving 15 bases between them. This CDR3 reads CASSLNSGGDQETQYF. Written as DNA, the CDR3 is TGCGCCAGCAGCTTGAACAGTGGAGGGGATCAAGAGACCCAGTACTTC.

The chain has TRBV6-4 and TRBJ2-2; D not certain. The length of the CDR3 is 15 residues. Trimming removed 0 bases at V and 2 bases at J, with 7 bases between. Germline V gene lookup returns CDR1 MRHNA and CDR2 SNTAGT. The CDR3 here is CASSDSNSNTGELFF. The CDR3 DNA is TGTGCCAGCAGTGACTCTAACAGCAACACCGGGGAGCTGTTTTTT.

The chain links TRBV2 to TRBJ2-7; the D call may be TRBD1 or TRBD2 (5 bases each). V was shortened by 5 bases and J by 6 bases, with 17 bases between the two germline ends. The CDR3 is 14 residues long. Germline V gene sequence: CDR1 SNHLY, CDR2 FYNNEI. CDR3 region: CASSKLRDGLEQYF. The CDR3 nucleotides read TGTGCCAGCAGTAAACTCCGGGACGGCCTCGAGCAGTACTTC. Complete variable domain (other parts from reference TRBV2 and TRBJ2-7): EPEVTQTPSHQVTQMGQEVILRCVPISNHLYFYWYRQILGQKVEFLVSFYNNEISEKSEIFDDQFSVERPDGSNFTLKIRSTKLEDSAMYFCASSKLRDGLEQYFGPGTRLTVT.

This clone was observed a single time. This chain links TRBV18 with TRBJ2-1, with 8 bases lining up with TRBD1. After removal of 0 bases from V and 2 bases from J, the junction contained 6 bases not matched to a gene. This CDR3 has 17 amino acids. Germline values: CDR1 KGHSH, CDR2 LQKENI. The CDR3 DNA sequence: TGTGCCAGCTCACCACCAAGTGACAGGGGCACCTACAATGAGCAGTTCTTC. Translated, it gives CASSPPSDRGTYNEQFF.

This clone occurred a few times. This same CDR3 is encoded by further DNA sequences in the sample. The chain recombines TRBV19 with TRBJ1-5; D possibly corresponds to TRBD1 (6 bases). The germline V and J ends were trimmed by 5 bases and 6 bases, with 11 bases remaining between them. Germline lookup yields CDR1 LNHDA and CDR2 SQIVND (reference sequence). The CDR3 loop spans 13 amino acids. This CDR3 is CASSSGVRQPQHF. CDR3 DNA: TGTGCCAGTAGTTCAGGGGTGCGTCAGCCCCAGCATTTT. The whole variable domain, remainder taken from reference TRBV19 and TRBJ1-5, is DGGITQSPKYLFRKEGQNVTLSCEQNLNHDAMYWYRQDPGQGLRLIYYSQIVNDFQKGDIAEGYSVSREKKESFPLTVTSAQKNPTAFYLCASSSGVRQPQHFGDGTRLSIL.